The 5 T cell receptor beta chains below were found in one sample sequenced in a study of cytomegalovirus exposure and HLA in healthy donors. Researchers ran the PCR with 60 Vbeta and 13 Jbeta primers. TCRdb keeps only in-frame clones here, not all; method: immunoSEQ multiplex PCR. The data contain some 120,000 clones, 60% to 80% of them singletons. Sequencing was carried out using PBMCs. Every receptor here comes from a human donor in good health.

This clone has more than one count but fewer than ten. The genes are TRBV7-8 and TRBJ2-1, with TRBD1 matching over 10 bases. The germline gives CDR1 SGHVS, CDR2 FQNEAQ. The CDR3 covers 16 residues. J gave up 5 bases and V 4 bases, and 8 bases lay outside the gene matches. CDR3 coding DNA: TGTGCCAGCAGCTCACCCGCGACAGGGGGCAACAATGAGCAGTTCTTC. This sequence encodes CASSSPATGGNNEQFF.

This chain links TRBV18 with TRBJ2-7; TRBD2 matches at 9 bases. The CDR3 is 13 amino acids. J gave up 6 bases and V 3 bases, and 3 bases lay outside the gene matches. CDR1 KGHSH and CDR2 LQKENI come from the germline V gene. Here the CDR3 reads CASSPREGPEQYF. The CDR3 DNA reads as TGTGCCAGCTCACCGCGGGAGGGTCCCGAGCAGTACTTC.

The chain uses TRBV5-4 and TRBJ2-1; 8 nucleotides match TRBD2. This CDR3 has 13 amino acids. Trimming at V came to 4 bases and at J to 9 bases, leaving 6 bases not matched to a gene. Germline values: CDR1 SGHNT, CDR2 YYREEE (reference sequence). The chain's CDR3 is CASSLPGGGEQFF. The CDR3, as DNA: TGTGCCAGCAGCCTCCCGGGGGGGGGTGAGCAGTTCTTC.

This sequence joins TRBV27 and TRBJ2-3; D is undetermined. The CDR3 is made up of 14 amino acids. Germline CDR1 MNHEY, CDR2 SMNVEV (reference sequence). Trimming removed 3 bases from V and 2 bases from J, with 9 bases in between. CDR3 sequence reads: CASSLARSTDTQYF. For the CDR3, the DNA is TGTGCCAGCAGTTTGGCCAGATCCACAGATACGCAGTATTTT.

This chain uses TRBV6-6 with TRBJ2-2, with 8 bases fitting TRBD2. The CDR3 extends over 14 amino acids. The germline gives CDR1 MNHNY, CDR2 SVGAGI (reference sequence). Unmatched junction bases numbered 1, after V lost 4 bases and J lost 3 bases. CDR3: CASSLRGDTGELFF. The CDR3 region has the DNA TGTGCCAGCAGTTTGCGGGGGGACACCGGGGAGCTGTTTTTT.